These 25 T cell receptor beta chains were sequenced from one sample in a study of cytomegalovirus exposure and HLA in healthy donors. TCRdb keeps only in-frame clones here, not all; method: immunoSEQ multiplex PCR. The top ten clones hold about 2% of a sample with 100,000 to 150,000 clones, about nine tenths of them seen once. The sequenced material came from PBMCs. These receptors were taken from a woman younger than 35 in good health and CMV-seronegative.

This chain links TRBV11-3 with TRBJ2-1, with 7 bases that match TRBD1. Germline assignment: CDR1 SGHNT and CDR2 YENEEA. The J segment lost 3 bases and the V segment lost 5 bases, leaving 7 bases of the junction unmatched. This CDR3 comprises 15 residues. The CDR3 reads CASSRTRGYYNEQFF. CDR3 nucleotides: TGTGCCAGCAGCCGAACCAGGGGGTACTACAATGAGCAGTTCTTC.

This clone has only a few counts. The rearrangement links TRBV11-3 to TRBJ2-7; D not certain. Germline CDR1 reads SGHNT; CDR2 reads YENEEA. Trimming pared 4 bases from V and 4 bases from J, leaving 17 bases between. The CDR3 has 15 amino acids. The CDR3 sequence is CASSSSWVAAYEQYF. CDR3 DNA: TGTGCCAGCAGCTCAAGCTGGGTAGCAGCGTACGAGCAGTACTTC.

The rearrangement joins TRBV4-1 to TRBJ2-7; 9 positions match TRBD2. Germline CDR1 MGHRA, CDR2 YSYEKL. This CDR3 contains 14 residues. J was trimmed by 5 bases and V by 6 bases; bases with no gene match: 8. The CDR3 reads CASRHSGSEDEQYF. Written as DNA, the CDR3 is TGCGCCAGCAGGCATAGCGGGAGTGAGGACGAGCAGTACTTC.

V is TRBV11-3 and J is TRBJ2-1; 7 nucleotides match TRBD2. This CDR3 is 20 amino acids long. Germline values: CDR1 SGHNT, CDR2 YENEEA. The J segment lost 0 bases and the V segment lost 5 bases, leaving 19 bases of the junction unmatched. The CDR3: CASSPTGLAGVGSSYNEQFF. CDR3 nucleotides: TGTGCCAGCAGCCCCACGGGTTTGGCGGGAGTGGGGAGCTCCTACAATGAGCAGTTCTTC.

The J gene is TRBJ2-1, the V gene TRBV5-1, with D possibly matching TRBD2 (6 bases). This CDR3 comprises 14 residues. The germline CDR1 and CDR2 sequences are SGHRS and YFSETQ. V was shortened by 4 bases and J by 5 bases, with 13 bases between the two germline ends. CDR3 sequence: CASSRRELHNEQFF. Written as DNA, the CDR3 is TGCGCCAGCAGCCGGAGGGAGCTCCACAATGAGCAGTTCTTC.

CDR3 in DNA: TGTGCCAGCAGAGGGACAGTTCTGAGCAATCAGCCCCAGCATTTT. It encodes CASRGTVLSNQPQHF. The chain couples TRBV6-6 to TRBJ1-5; 7 nucleotides agree with TRBD1. There are 15 residues in the CDR3. Germline CDR1 and CDR2: MNHNY and SVGAGI (reference sequence). The J segment lost 1 base and the V segment lost 6 bases, leaving 6 bases of the junction unmatched.

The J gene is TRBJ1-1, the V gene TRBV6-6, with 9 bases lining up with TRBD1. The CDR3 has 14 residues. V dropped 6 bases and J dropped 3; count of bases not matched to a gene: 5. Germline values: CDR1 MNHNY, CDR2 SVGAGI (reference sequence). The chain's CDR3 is CASSRRTGDTEAFF. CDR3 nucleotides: TGTGCCAGCAGCCGACGGACAGGGGACACTGAAGCTTTCTTT.

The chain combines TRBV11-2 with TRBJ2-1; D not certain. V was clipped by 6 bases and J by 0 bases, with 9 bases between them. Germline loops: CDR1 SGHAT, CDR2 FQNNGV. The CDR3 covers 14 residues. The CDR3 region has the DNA TGTGCCAGCAGGATTACCAGCTCCTACAATGAGCAGTTCTTC. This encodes CASRITSSYNEQFF.

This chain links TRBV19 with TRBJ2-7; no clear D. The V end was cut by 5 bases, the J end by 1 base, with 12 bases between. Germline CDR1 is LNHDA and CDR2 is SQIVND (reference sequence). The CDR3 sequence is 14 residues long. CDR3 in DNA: TGTGCCAGTAGTCGCGCAGGCGCGTCCTACGAGCAGTACTTC. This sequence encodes CASSRAGASYEQYF. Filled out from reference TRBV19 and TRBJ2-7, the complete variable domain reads DGGITQSPKYLFRKEGQNVTLSCEQNLNHDAMYWYRQDPGQGLRLIYYSQIVNDFQKGDIAEGYSVSREKKESFPLTVTSAQKNPTAFYLCASSRAGASYEQYFGPGTRLTVT.

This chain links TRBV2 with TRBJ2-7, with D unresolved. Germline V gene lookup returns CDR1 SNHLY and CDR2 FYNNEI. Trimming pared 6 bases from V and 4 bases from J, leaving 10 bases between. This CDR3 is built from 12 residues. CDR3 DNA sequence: TGTGCCAGCAGGTACAGCCAATACGAGCAGTACTTC. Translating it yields CASRYSQYEQYF.

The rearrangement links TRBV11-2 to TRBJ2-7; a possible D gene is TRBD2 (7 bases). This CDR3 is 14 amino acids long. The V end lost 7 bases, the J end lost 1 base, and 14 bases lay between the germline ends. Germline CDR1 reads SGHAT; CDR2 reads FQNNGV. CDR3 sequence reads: CASTHGGQSYEQYF. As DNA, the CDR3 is TGTGCCAGCACCCACGGGGGGCAATCCTACGAGCAGTACTTC. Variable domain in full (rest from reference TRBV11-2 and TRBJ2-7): EAGVAQSPRYKIIEKRQSVAFWCNPISGHATLYWYQQILGQGPKLLIQFQNNGVVDDSQLPKDRFSAERLKGVDSTLKIQPAKLEDSAVYLCASTHGGQSYEQYFGPGTRLTVT.

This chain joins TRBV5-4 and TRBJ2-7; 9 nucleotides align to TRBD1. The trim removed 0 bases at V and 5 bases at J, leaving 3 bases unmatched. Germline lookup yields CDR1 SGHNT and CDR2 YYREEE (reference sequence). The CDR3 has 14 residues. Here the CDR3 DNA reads TGTGCCAGCAGCTTGGGAGGGACAGGGAACGAGCAGTACTTC. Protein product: CASSLGGTGNEQYF.

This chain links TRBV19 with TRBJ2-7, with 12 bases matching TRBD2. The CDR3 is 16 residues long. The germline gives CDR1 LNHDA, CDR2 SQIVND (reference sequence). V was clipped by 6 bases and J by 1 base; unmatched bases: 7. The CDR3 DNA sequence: TGTGCCAGTAGCACGACTAGCGGGAGTCGTTCCTACGAGCAGTACTTC. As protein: CASSTTSGSRSYEQYF.

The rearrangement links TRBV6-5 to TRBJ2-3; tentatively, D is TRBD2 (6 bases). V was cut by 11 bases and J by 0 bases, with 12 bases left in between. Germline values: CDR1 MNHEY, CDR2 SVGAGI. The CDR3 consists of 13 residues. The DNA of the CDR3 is TGTGCCTCCTCGGGGGACAGCACAGATACGCAGTATTTT. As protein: CASSGDSTDTQYF.

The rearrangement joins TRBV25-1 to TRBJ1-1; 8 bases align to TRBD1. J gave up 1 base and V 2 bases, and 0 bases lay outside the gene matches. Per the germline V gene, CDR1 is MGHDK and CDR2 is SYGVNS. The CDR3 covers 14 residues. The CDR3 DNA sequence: TGTGCCAGCAGTGAAACAGGGGGGAACACTGAAGCTTTCTTT. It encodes CASSETGGNTEAFF.

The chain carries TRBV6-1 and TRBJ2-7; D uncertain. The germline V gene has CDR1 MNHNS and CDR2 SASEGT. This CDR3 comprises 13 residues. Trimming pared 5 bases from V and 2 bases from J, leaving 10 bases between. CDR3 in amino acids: CASSSYAAYEQYF. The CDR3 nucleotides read TGTGCCAGCAGTTCTTACGCAGCCTACGAGCAGTACTTC.

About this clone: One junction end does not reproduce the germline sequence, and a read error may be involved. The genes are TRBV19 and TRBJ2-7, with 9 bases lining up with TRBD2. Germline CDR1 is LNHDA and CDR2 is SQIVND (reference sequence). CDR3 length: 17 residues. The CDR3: CASSLEGGAGGRNEQYF. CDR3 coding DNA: TGTGCCAGTAGTCTAGAGGGGGGCGCGGGAGGGCGGAACGAGCAGTACTTC.

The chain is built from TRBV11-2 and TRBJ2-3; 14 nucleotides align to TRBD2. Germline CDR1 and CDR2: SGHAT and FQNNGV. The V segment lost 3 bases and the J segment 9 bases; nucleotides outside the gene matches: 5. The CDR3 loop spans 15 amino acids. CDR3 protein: CASSLTSGGVGTQYF. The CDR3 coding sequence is TGTGCCAGCAGCTTGACTAGCGGGGGGGTGGGCACGCAGTATTTT.

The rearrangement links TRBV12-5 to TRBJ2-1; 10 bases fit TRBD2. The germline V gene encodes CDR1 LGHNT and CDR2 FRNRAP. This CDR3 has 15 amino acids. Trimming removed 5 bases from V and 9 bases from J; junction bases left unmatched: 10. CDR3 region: CASGTSGTSDTEQFF. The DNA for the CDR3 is TGTGCTAGTGGTACTTCCGGGACTAGCGATACTGAGCAGTTCTTC.

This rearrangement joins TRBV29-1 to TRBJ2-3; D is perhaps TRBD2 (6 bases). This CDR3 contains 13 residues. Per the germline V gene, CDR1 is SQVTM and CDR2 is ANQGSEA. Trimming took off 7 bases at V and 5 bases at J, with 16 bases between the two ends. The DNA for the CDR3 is TGCAGCGCGACCGGAATAGCGGAAGATACGCAGTATTTT. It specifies CSATGIAEDTQYF.

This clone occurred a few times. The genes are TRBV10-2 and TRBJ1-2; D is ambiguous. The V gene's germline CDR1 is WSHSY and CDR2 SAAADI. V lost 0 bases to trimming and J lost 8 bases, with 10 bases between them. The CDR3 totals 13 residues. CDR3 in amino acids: CASSESSWRGYTF. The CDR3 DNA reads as TGCGCCAGCAGTGAGTCAAGCTGGCGGGGCTACACCTTC.

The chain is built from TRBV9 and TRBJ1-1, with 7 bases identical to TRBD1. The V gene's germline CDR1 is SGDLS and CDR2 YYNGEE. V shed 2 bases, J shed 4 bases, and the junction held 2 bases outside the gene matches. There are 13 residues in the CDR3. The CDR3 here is CASSVGTATEAFF. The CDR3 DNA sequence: TGTGCCAGCAGCGTTGGGACAGCCACTGAAGCTTTCTTT.

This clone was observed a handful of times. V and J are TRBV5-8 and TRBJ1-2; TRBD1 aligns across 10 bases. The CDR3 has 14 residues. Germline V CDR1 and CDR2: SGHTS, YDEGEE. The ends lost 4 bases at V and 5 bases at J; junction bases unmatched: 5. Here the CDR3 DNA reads TGTGCCAGCAGCCAGAGGACAGGGGGGTATGGCTACACCTTC. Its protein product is CASSQRTGGYGYTF.

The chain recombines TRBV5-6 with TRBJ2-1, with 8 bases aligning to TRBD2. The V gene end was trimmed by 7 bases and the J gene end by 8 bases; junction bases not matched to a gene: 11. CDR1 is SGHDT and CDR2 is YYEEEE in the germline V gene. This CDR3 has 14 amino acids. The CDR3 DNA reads TGTGCCAGCGCATTCCTAACTAGCGGCGATGAGCAGTTCTTC. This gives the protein CASAFLTSGDEQFF.

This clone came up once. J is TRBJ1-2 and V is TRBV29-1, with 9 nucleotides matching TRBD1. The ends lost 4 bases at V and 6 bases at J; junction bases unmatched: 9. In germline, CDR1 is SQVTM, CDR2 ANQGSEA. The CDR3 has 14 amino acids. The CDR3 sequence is CSVAHGDRVNGYTF. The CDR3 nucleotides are TGCAGCGTTGCGCACGGGGACAGGGTCAATGGCTACACCTTC.